This T cell receptor (beta chain) was obtained from a study of multiple sclerosis patients with progressive multifocal leukoencephalopathy. The study's findings and limits: No common TRBV or TRBJ usage or pairing appeared at PML.

Sequencing was performed with immunoSEQ multiplex PCR; in TCRdb, only in-frame clones are kept and a portion is missing. The profile shows 20,000 to 30,000 clones, approximately 90% of them singletons. V lost 4 bases and J lost 8, with 13 bases in between. This CDR3 region has 14 residues. The germline V gene encodes CDR1 SGHDT and CDR2 YYEEEE. For this clone: The antigen remains undetermined.

The time point: approximately twelve months of natalizumab therapy. T1 marks 6 months and T2 marks 12 months of natalizumab therapy. V usage is TRBV5-6 and J usage is TRBJ1-6; tentatively, D is TRBD1 (6 bases). This TCR derives from a man aged 25-45 years with multiple sclerosis. The specimen comprised PBMCs, sampled from a patient treated with natalizumab. DNA for the CDR3: TGTGCCAGCAGCAGCGCCAGGGGAGATTCACCCCTCCACTTT. Translation gives CASSSARGDSPLHF.